This is a list of T cell receptor beta chains from one sample in a study of chemoradiotherapy in HPV16-positive cancers. Sequencing used immunoSEQ multiplex PCR; TCRdb keeps in-frame clones, though not all of them. Among several thousand clones, 70% to 90% were seen once, and the ten largest hold under 3%. The sequences come from tumor tissue, collected from a patient who underwent chemoradiotherapy. These TCRs come from a human donor with HPV-associated anogenital cancer. Each CDR3 is given with its conserved first and last residue. D genes are given only for firm matches. Clone sizes are given selectively: once, few, many, or a class where the clone is expanded.

j_gene: TRBJ2-5; abundance: NA; d_gene: NA; v_gene: TRBV29-1; CDR3nt: TGCAGCGTTAGCCAGGGAATTGCCCAGTACTTC; CDR3aa: CSVSQGIAQYF
j_gene: TRBJ2-6; abundance: NA; d_gene: NA; v_gene: TRBV5-1; CDR3nt: TGCGCCAGCAGCTTGGGTACCAACGTCCTGACTTTC; CDR3aa: CASSLGTNVLTF
j_gene: TRBJ2-7; abundance: NA; d_gene: NA; v_gene: TRBV6-6; CDR3nt: TGTGCCAGCAGGAACCCGTGGCAGGGGGGCACCTACGAGCAGTACTTC; CDR3aa: CASRNPWQGGTYEQYF
j_gene: TRBJ2-3; abundance: NA; d_gene: TRBD2; v_gene: TRBV19; CDR3nt: TGTGCCAGTAGTAAGACTAGCGGGGGGGCCATAGATACGCAGTATTTT; CDR3aa: CASSKTSGGAIDTQYF
j_gene: TRBJ1-1; abundance: NA; d_gene: NA; v_gene: TRBV7-9; CDR3nt: TGTGCCAGCAGCCTCCAACGGGACACTGAAGCTTTCTTT; CDR3aa: CASSLQRDTEAFF
j_gene: TRBJ1-4; abundance: once; d_gene: NA; v_gene: TRBV4-2; CDR3nt: TGTGCCAGCAGCCAAGATCTTAATAGAAAACTGTTTTTT; CDR3aa: CASSQDLNRKLFF
j_gene: TRBJ1-1; abundance: NA; d_gene: NA; v_gene: TRBV2; CDR3nt: TGTGCCAGCACGCGGGGTTACACTGAAGCTTTCTTT; CDR3aa: CASTRGYTEAFF
j_gene: TRBJ2-7; abundance: NA; d_gene: TRBD2; v_gene: TRBV7-9; CDR3nt: TGTGCCAGCAGCCGAGCGGGAGGGGACTACGAGCAGTACTTC; CDR3aa: CASSRAGGDYEQYF
j_gene: TRBJ2-1; abundance: NA; d_gene: TRBD1; v_gene: TRBV10-1; CDR3nt: TGCGCCAGCAGTCTGCCGGGACAGGGGATGAGTGATGAGCAGTTCTTC; CDR3aa: CASSLPGQGMSDEQFF
j_gene: TRBJ1-2; abundance: NA; d_gene: NA; v_gene: TRBV15; CDR3nt: TGTGCCACCAGCAGAGATCTGAAGGGGACTAGCTATGGCTACACCTTC; CDR3aa: CATSRDLKGTSYGYTF
j_gene: TRBJ2-1; abundance: NA; d_gene: NA; v_gene: TRBV9; CDR3nt: TGTGCCAGCAGCGTAGACTCCAGCTACAATGAGCAGTTCTTC; CDR3aa: CASSVDSSYNEQFF
j_gene: TRBJ2-1; abundance: NA; d_gene: TRBD2; v_gene: TRBV10-1; CDR3nt: TGCGCCAGCAGCAAAGGGATGGCGGGAGGGCCAAATGAGCAGTTCTTC; CDR3aa: CASSKGMAGGPNEQFF
j_gene: TRBJ1-3; abundance: NA; d_gene: NA; v_gene: TRBV5-6; CDR3nt: TGTGCCAGCAGCTTGGTTATGCAGGGCTCGGGAAACACCATATATTTT; CDR3aa: CASSLVMQGSGNTIYF
j_gene: TRBJ2-7; abundance: NA; d_gene: TRBD2; v_gene: TRBV4-3; CDR3nt: TGCGCCAGCAGCCAAGATAGGGGACTAGCGGGAGCGATCACCTACGAGCAGTACTTC; CDR3aa: CASSQDRGLAGAITYEQYF
j_gene: TRBJ2-7; abundance: few; d_gene: NA; v_gene: TRBV6-1; CDR3nt: TGTGCCAGCAGTGAAATCTGGGGTTCCAGCTCCTACGAGCAGTACTTC; CDR3aa: CASSEIWGSSSYEQYF